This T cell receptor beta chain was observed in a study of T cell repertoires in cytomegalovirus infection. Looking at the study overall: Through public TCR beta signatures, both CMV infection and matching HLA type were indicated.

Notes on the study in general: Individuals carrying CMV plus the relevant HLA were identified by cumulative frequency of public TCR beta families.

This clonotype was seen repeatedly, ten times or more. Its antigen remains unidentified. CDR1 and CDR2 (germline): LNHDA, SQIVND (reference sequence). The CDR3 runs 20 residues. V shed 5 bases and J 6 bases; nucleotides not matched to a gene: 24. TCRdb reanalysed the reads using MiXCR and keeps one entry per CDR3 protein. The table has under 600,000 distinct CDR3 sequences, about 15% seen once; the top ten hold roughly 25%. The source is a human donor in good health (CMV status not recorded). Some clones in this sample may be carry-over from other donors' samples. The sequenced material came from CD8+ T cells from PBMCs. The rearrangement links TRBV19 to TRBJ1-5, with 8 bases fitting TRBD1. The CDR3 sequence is CASSPDPRTGSVTGSQPQHF. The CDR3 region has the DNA TGTGCCAGTAGTCCAGACCCCCGGACAGGGTCGGTCACTGGGTCTCAGCCCCAGCATTTT.